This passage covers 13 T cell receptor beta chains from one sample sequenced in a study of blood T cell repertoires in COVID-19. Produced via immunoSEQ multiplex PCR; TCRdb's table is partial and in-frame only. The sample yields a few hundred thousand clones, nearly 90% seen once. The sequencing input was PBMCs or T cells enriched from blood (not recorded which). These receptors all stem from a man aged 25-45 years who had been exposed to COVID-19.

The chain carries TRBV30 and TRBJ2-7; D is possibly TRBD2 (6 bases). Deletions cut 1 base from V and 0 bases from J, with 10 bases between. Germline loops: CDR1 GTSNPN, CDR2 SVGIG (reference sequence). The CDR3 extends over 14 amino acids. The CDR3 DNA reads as TGTGCCTGGAGTGGGGAGGCGAGCTCCTACGAGCAGTACTTC. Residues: CAWSGEASSYEQYF.

This chain's CDR3 is CASSQAGTQYGYTF. The CDR3 region has the DNA TGTGCCAGCAGCCAAGCAGGGACACAGTATGGCTACACCTTC. This chain uses TRBV3-1 (or the pseudogene TRBV3-2) with TRBJ1-2; possibly TRBD1 for D (6 bases). This CDR3 is 14 amino acids long. CDR1 LGHDT and CDR2 YNNKEL come from the germline V gene (reference sequence). Trimming took off 1 base at V and 5 bases at J, with 11 bases between the two ends.

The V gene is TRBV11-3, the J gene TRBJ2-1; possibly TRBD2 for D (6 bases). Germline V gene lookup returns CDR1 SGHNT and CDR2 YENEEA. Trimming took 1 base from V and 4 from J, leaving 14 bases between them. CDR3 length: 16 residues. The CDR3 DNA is TGTGCCAGCAGCTTAGGCTGGGGGGAGGTATACAATGAGCAGTTCTTC. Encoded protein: CASSLGWGEVYNEQFF.

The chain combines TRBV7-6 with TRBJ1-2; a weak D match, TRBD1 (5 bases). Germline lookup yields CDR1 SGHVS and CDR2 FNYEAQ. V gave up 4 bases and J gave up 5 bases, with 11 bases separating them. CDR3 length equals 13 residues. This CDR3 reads CASSSTGGYGYTF. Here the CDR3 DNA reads TGTGCCAGCAGCTCAACGGGGGGTTATGGCTACACCTTC.

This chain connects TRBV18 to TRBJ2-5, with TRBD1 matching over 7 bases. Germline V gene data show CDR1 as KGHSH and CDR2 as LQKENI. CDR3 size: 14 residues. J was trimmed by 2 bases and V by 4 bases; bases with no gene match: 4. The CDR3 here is CASSLNRGQETQYF. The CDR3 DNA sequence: TGTGCCAGCTCACTTAACAGGGGACAAGAGACCCAGTACTTC.

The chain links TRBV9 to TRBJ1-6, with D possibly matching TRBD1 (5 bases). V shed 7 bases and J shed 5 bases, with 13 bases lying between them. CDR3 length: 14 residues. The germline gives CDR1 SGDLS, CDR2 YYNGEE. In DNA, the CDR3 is TGTGCCAGCGGGGTGGGGGGAAATAATTCACCCCTCCACTTT. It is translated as CASGVGGNNSPLHF. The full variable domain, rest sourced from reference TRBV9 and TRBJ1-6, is DSGVTQTPKHLITATGQRVTLRCSPRSGDLSVYWYQQSLDQGLQFLIQYYNGEERAKGNILERFSAQQFPDLHSELNLSSLELGDSALYFCASGVGGNNSPLHFGNGTRLTVT.

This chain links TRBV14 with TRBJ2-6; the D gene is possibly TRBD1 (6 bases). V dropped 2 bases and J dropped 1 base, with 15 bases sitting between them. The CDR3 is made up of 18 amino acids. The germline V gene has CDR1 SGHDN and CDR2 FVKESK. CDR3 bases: TGTGCCAGCAGCCAACACAGGGTAATAACGTCTGGGGCCAACGTCCTGACTTTC. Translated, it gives CASSQHRVITSGANVLTF.

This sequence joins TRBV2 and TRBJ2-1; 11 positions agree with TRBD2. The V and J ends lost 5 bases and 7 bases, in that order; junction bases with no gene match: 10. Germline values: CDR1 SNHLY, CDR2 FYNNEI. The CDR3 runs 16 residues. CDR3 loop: CASSLRTSGGGNEQFF. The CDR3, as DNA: TGTGCCAGCAGTCTCAGAACTAGCGGGGGTGGTAATGAGCAGTTCTTC.

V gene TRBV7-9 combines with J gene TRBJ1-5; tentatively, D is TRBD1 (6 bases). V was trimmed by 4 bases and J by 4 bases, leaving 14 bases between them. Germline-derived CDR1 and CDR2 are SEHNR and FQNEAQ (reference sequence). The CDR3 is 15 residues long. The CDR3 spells CASSSAGAINQPQHF. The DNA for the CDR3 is TGTGCCAGCAGCTCAGCGGGGGCAATAAATCAGCCCCAGCATTTT.

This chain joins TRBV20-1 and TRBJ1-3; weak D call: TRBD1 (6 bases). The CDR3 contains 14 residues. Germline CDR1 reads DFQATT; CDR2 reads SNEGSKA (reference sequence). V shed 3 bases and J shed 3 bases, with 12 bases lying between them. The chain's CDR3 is CSASRRGFGNTIYF. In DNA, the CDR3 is TGCAGTGCTAGTCGCAGGGGTTTTGGAAACACCATATATTTT.

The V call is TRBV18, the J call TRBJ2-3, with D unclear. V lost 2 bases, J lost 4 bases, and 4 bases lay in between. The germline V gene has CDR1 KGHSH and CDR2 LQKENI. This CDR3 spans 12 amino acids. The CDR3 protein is CASSPGPDTQYF. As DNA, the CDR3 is TGTGCCAGCTCACCAGGGCCAGATACGCAGTATTTT.

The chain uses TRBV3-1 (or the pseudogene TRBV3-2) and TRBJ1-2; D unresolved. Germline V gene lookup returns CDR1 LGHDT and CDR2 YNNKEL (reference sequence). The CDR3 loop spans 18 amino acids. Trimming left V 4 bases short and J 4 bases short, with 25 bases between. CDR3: CASSRLRLRNSSLYGYTF. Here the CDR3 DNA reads TGTGCCAGCAGCCGACTTAGGTTGAGGAACTCATCCCTCTATGGCTACACCTTC.

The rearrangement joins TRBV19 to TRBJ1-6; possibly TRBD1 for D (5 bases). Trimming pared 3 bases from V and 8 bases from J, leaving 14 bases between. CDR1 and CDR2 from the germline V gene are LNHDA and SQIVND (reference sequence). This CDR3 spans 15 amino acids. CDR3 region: CASSIRGPMDSPLHF. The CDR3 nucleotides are TGTGCCAGTAGTATTAGGGGCCCTATGGATTCACCCCTCCACTTT. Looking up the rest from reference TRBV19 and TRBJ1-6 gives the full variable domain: DGGITQSPKYLFRKEGQNVTLSCEQNLNHDAMYWYRQDPGQGLRLIYYSQIVNDFQKGDIAEGYSVSREKKESFPLTVTSAQKNPTAFYLCASSIRGPMDSPLHFGNGTRLTVT.